This is a list of T cell receptor beta chains from one sample in a study of a mutant IDH1 vaccine in newly diagnosed glioma. Profiled with immunoSEQ multiplex PCR; TCRdb holds only in-frame clones, not every one. The repertoire holds roughly 120,000 clones, with roughly 77% as singletons. These receptors lack a known antigen. Sample: PBMCs, taken from a glioma patient whose treatment included an IDH1 peptide vaccine. The receptor set was obtained from a man aged 35 to 55 with glioma. Each CDR3 is given with its conserved first and last residue. D genes are given only for firm matches. Clone size appears in some rows only: once, few, many, or a class for an expanded clone.

J: TRBJ1-6; size: .; V: TRBV25-1; D: .; CDR3: CASSEFGSYNSPLHF; DNA: TGTGCCAGCAGTGAATTCGGTTCCTATAATTCACCCCTCCACTTT
J: TRBJ2-7; size: .; V: TRBV19; D: .; CDR3: CASSIGRTQSYEQYF; DNA: TGTGCCAGTAGTATTGGAAGGACCCAATCCTACGAGCAGTACTTC
J: TRBJ1-4; size: .; V: TRBV5-1; D: .; CDR3: CASSLSGRADEKLFF; DNA: TGCGCCAGCAGCTTGAGTGGGAGGGCCGATGAAAAACTGTTTTTT
J: TRBJ2-5; size: .; V: TRBV5-1; D: TRBD1; CDR3: CASSLYGTGGRETQYF; DNA: TGCGCCAGCAGCTTGTATGGGACAGGGGGCAGAGAGACCCAGTACTTC
J: TRBJ1-1; size: .; V: TRBV28; D: TRBD1; CDR3: CASRRQGGTEAFF; DNA: TGTGCCAGCAGGAGACAGGGGGGGACTGAAGCTTTCTTT
J: TRBJ1-2; size: .; V: TRBV7-9; D: .; CDR3: CASSLATPYGYTF; DNA: TGTGCCAGCAGCTTGGCGACTCCCTATGGCTACACCTTC
J: TRBJ2-7; size: medium-sized; V: TRBV4-1; D: TRBD1; CDR3: CASSQVGTGPYEQYF; DNA: TGCGCCAGCAGCCAAGTGGGGACAGGCCCCTACGAGCAGTACTTC
J: TRBJ2-3; size: .; V: TRBV27; D: TRBD2; CDR3: CASRRLAARSADTQYF; DNA: TGTGCCAGCAGGAGACTAGCGGCCCGCTCGGCAGATACGCAGTATTTT
J: TRBJ2-5; size: .; V: TRBV6-1; D: .; CDR3: CASNSETQYF; DNA: TGTGCCAGCAATTCGGAGACCCAGTACTTC
J: TRBJ1-1; size: .; V: TRBV11-1; D: .; CDR3: CASSSPQGRGTEAFF; DNA: TGTGCCAGCAGCTCACCCCAGGGGAGGGGAACTGAAGCTTTCTTT
J: TRBJ2-2; size: .; V: TRBV5-1; D: .; CDR3: CASTILTGELFF; DNA: TGCGCCAGCACTATACTCACCGGGGAGCTGTTTTTT
J: TRBJ2-3; size: .; V: TRBV27; D: .; CDR3: CASSSHLWADTQYF; DNA: TGTGCCAGCAGTTCCCACCTTTGGGCCGATACGCAGTATTTT
J: TRBJ2-2; size: .; V: TRBV5-4; D: TRBD1; CDR3: CASSFPGTGISNTGELFF; DNA: TGTGCCAGCAGCTTTCCCGGGACAGGGATTTCGAACACCGGGGAGCTGTTTTTT
J: TRBJ1-1; size: few; V: TRBV20-1; D: .; CDR3: CSARVNTEAFF; DNA: TGCAGTGCTAGGGTGAACACTGAAGCTTTCTTT
J: TRBJ2-7; size: .; V: TRBV5-1; D: TRBD2; CDR3: CASSLGLAGNYEQYF; DNA: TGCGCCAGCAGCTTGGGACTAGCGGGGAACTACGAGCAGTACTTC
J: TRBJ1-1; size: .; V: TRBV5-4; D: .; CDR3: CASSARDRNTEAFF; DNA: TGTGCCAGCAGCGCCCGGGACCGGAACACTGAAGCTTTCTTT
J: TRBJ1-2; size: .; V: TRBV28; D: .; CDR3: CASSLGGRNYGYTF; DNA: TGTGCCAGCTCCCTTGGGGGGCGCAACTATGGCTACACCTTC
J: TRBJ2-5; size: .; V: TRBV5-5; D: .; CDR3: CASSVQETQYF; DNA: TGTGCCAGCAGCGTCCAAGAGACCCAGTACTTC
J: TRBJ1-3; size: .; V: TRBV6-5; D: .; CDR3: CASSRDRLSGNTIYF; DNA: TGTGCCAGCAGCCGCGACAGGCTCTCTGGAAACACCATATATTTT
J: TRBJ2-7; size: .; V: TRBV19; D: .; CDR3: CASRKDHEQYF; DNA: TGTGCCAGTAGAAAGGACCACGAGCAGTACTTC
J: TRBJ2-7; size: .; V: TRBV7-9; D: TRBD2; CDR3: CASSLDTSGGYEQYF; DNA: TGTGCCAGCAGCTTAGATACTAGCGGGGGGTACGAGCAGTACTTC
J: TRBJ2-5; size: .; V: TRBV4-3; D: TRBD1; CDR3: CASSQALDRVETQYF; DNA: TGCGCCAGCAGCCAAGCGTTGGACAGGGTAGAGACCCAGTACTTC
J: TRBJ2-2; size: .; V: TRBV15; D: .; CDR3: CATSSRTQNTGELFF; DNA: TGTGCCACCAGCTCCCGGACCCAGAACACCGGGGAGCTGTTTTTT
J: TRBJ2-3; size: .; V: TRBV28; D: .; CDR3: CASSSRPSTDTQYF; DNA: TGTGCCAGCAGTTCGCGCCCTAGCACAGATACGCAGTATTTT
J: TRBJ2-7; size: .; V: TRBV10-3; D: TRBD2; CDR3: CAISEPAGASGHEQYF; DNA: TGTGCCATCAGTGAGCCCGCCGGGGCTAGCGGCCACGAGCAGTACTTC
J: TRBJ2-5; size: .; V: TRBV9; D: TRBD1; CDR3: CASSKRTGGETQYF; DNA: TGTGCCAGCAGCAAACGGACAGGGGGCGAGACCCAGTACTTC
J: TRBJ1-3; size: .; V: TRBV7-3; D: TRBD1; CDR3: CASSLGQGAGNTIYF; DNA: TGTGCCAGCAGCCTGGGGCAGGGGGCTGGAAACACCATATATTTT
J: TRBJ1-3; size: few; V: TRBV4-3; D: .; CDR3: CASSQDGRVQTIYF; DNA: TGCGCCAGCAGCCAAGATGGGAGGGTGCAAACCATATATTTT
J: TRBJ2-2; size: .; V: TRBV5-4; D: TRBD1; CDR3: CASRDRGYTGELFF; DNA: TGTGCCAGCCGGGACAGGGGGTACACCGGGGAGCTGTTTTTT
J: TRBJ2-7; size: .; V: TRBV27; D: .; CDR3: CASSLLGTYEQYF; DNA: TGTGCCAGCAGTTTATTAGGCACCTACGAGCAGTACTTC
J: TRBJ2-5; size: .; V: TRBV14; D: TRBD1; CDR3: CASSQLTGGMKTQYF; DNA: TGTGCCAGCAGCCAGCTCACAGGGGGCATGAAGACCCAGTACTTC
J: TRBJ2-3; size: .; V: TRBV5-1; D: .; CDR3: CASSKDGRVGDTQYF; DNA: TGCGCCAGCAGCAAGGACGGTAGAGTGGGAGATACGCAGTATTTT
J: TRBJ2-7; size: .; V: TRBV5-6; D: TRBD1; CDR3: CASSRRDRIVYEQYF; DNA: TGTGCCAGCAGCCGCCGGGACAGAATCGTCTACGAGCAGTACTTC
J: TRBJ2-7; size: .; V: TRBV6-5; D: .; CDR3: CASGTSRSSYEQYF; DNA: TGTGCCAGCGGGACTTCCCGTAGCTCCTACGAGCAGTACTTC
J: TRBJ1-2; size: .; V: TRBV5-1; D: TRBD1; CDR3: CASSLGDRPYGYTF; DNA: TGCGCCAGCAGCTTGGGGGACAGGCCCTATGGCTACACCTTC